This TCR beta chain was identified in a study of CD8+CD57+ T cells in acquired aplastic anemia. Study details: Each DNA sample taken from sorted CD4+ and CD8+ cells came to approximately 3.2 ug on average.

Genomic DNA acted as the template from which TCR beta VDJ combination and CDR3 sequence profiling were carried out. Via MiXCR, TCRdb re-called the reads, giving one row per CDR3 protein. This table holds 400,000 to 450,000 distinct CDR3 sequences, 65% to 80% found once. Germline CDR1 SGHTS, CDR2 YDEGEE. The V gene lost 2 bases and the J gene lost 0 bases, with 14 bases spanning the gap. CDR3 size: 16 residues. Source material: sorted CD4+, CD8+, or CD8+CD57+ T cells (not recorded which) from PBMCs. The sequence was collected from a human donor in good health, serving as a control. The genes are TRBV5-8 and TRBJ1-2, with D tentatively TRBD1 (5 bases). Written as DNA, the CDR3 is TGTGCCAGCAGCTTCGGACGGGTGGGGGCTAACTATGGCTACACCTTC. It encodes CASSFGRVGANYGYTF.